Listed below are T cell receptor beta chains from one sample, sequenced in a study of OX40 agonist ivuxolimab in advanced cancers. Data came from immunoSEQ multiplex PCR; TCRdb stores just in-frame clones and leaves some out. The sample comprises 70,000 or so clones, about nine tenths of which are singletons, and about 0.8% rests with the top ten. The sequencing here drew on CD4+ or CD8+ T cells sorted from blood, taken in a trial of the OX40 agonist ivuxolimab. The source of these receptors is an adult with an advanced solid tumor such as melanoma, head and neck, liver or kidney cancer. Both conserved end residues are part of each CDR3. D genes are given only for firm matches. Only some rows state a clone size, as once, few, many or a class for expanded clones.

d_call clone_size j_call v_call cdr3_nt cdr3_aa
. . TRBJ2-1 TRBV27 TGTGCCAGCAGACGCAGGGGTTCCTACAATGAGCAGTTCTTC CASRRRGSYNEQFF
. . TRBJ1-1 TRBV29-1 TGCAGCGTCTCCAGGGCTGAAGCTTTCTTT CSVSRAEAFF
. . TRBJ1-1 TRBV5-1 TGCGCCAGCAGCTTGGAGGGGGGGACTGTCAACACTGAAGCTTTCTTT CASSLEGGTVNTEAFF
. . TRBJ2-2 TRBV27 TGTGCCAGCAGTTTAGGGCACTCAACGGCCGGGGAGCTGTTTTTT CASSLGHSTAGELFF
. . TRBJ2-7 TRBV6-1 TGTGCCAGCAGATCACAGGGTAAGACCTACGAGCAGTACTTC CASRSQGKTYEQYF
. once TRBJ1-1 TRBV7-9 TGTGCCAGCAGCTCGACTTTACAGGGCGCCACTGAAGCTTTCTTT CASSSTLQGATEAFF
. . TRBJ1-6 TRBV7-2 TGTGCCAGCACAAAGGGAGGCCACAATTCACCCCTCCACTTT CASTKGGHNSPLHF
TRBD1 . TRBJ1-4 TRBV6-1 TGTGCCAGCAGCGAGACAGGGGCAGGTGAAAAACTGTTTTTT CASSETGAGEKLFF
. . TRBJ2-7 TRBV28 TGTGCCAGCAGTTTGGTCAAACCCTACGAGCAGTACTTC CASSLVKPYEQYF
TRBD2 . TRBJ2-1 TRBV9 TGTGCCAGCAGCGCGCCGGGACTAGGAAAGAGTGAGCAGTTCTTC CASSAPGLGKSEQFF
. . TRBJ2-1 TRBV5-1 TGCGCCAGCACTCTGCGCCAGGAGCAGTTCTTC CASTLRQEQFF
. . TRBJ2-1 TRBV28 TGTGCCAGCAGTTCGCCGACACATACAGGGGGGGATGAGCAGTTCTTC CASSSPTHTGGDEQFF
TRBD2 few TRBJ2-1 TRBV11-2 TGTGCCAGCAGCTTGCGGGGGGGGGTCAATGAGCAGTTCTTC CASSLRGGVNEQFF
. . TRBJ1-2 TRBV28 TGTGCCAGCAGTTTAGTCAGAATGGGCTACACCTTC CASSLVRMGYTF
TRBD1 once TRBJ2-1 TRBV2 TGTGCCAGCACCGAAGAACAGGGGTCCTACAATGAGCAGTTCTTC CASTEEQGSYNEQFF
. . TRBJ2-5 TRBV9 TGTGCCAGCAGCCCAGGGACACCGCAAGAGACCCAGTACTTC CASSPGTPQETQYF
. . TRBJ2-7 TRBV6-1 TGTGCCAGCAGTGACCCCCTTGACATTCCGAGGTACGAGCAGTACTTC CASSDPLDIPRYEQYF
. . TRBJ2-6 TRBV30 TGTGCCTGGAGTGTCATGACAGGCCTCGCTGGGGCCAACGTCCTGACTTTC CAWSVMTGLAGANVLTF
. . TRBJ2-7 TRBV7-3 TGTGCCAGCAGCTTAGCACAGGGACTGTACGAGCAGTACTTC CASSLAQGLYEQYF
TRBD1 . TRBJ1-5 TRBV19 TGTGCCAGTAGCCACCCAGGGGGTGGCAATCAGCCCCAGCATTTT CASSHPGGGNQPQHF
. . TRBJ1-1 TRBV30 TGTGCCTGGAGTGTACTCGGCCGCCCGAACACTGAAGCTTTCTTT CAWSVLGRPNTEAFF
. . TRBJ1-1 TRBV27 TGTGCCAGCAGTTTATCGGGACCCGCGACAGGTGGCGGGAACACTGAAGCTTTCTTT CASSLSGPATGGGNTEAFF
. . TRBJ1-1 TRBV2 TGTGCCAGCAGTGTGAGACAAATGAACACTGAAGCTTTCTTT CASSVRQMNTEAFF
. . TRBJ2-5 TRBV5-4 TGTGCCAGCAGCTTTGGGTCGGAGCAAGAGACCCAGTACTTC CASSFGSEQETQYF
. . TRBJ1-1 TRBV6-6 TGTGCCAGCAGTTACTCGATCCTGTCGAACACTGAAGCTTTCTTT CASSYSILSNTEAFF
. . TRBJ1-4 TRBV28 TGTGCCAGCAGTTTAAGCCCTCCAGGGAGGGTTGGGGAAAAACTGTTTTTT CASSLSPPGRVGEKLFF
. . TRBJ1-5 TRBV19 TGTGCCAGTGCCTCCGGGGCCCGGCGGGGCAATCAGCCCCAGCATTTT CASASGARRGNQPQHF
. . TRBJ2-3 TRBV27 TGTGCCAGCAGCAACCCTTTAAGGGATACGCAGTATTTT CASSNPLRDTQYF
. . TRBJ2-6 TRBV19 TGTGCCAGTAGCATTTCGGGACACGAAAAGGGATACTCTGGGGCCAACGTCCTGACTTTC CASSISGHEKGYSGANVLTF
TRBD2 . TRBJ2-7 TRBV5-4 TGTGCCAGCAGCTCCGGAATAGCGGGAGGACGGTACGAGCAGTACTTC CASSSGIAGGRYEQYF
TRBD1 . TRBJ1-4 TRBV23-1 TGCGCCAGCTTCAACCCGGGACAGATTAATGAAAAACTGTTTTTT CASFNPGQINEKLFF
TRBD1 . TRBJ2-5 TRBV7-9 TGTGCCAGCAGCTTATTACAGGGGGCAGAGACCCAGTACTTC CASSLLQGAETQYF
. . TRBJ1-1 TRBV15 TGTGCCACCAGCAGAGATCCTGCAGGGACTAACACTGAAGCTTTCTTT CATSRDPAGTNTEAFF